Listed below are T cell receptor beta chains from one sample, sequenced in a study of neurological immune-mediated disorders. One entry per CDR3 protein, called by TCRdb with MiXCR from the 5' RACE reads. This sample carries 35,000 to 40,000 distinct CDR3 sequences, 11% of them seen once, and the ten largest clones take 3% to 4.5%. Sequencing was carried out using CD4+ T cells from blood. Receptors originate from a woman aged 25 to 39 with HTLV-1-associated myelopathy (HAM/TSP). Each CDR3 is given with its conserved first and last residue. D genes are given only for firm matches. Only some rows state a clone size, as once, few, many or a class for expanded clones.

j_gene: TRBJ2-3; abundance: many; d_gene: TRBD2; v_gene: TRBV20-1; CDR3aa: CSAMKAGGSTDTQYF; CDR3nt: TGCAGTGCTATGAAGGCGGGGGGGAGCACAGATACGCAGTATTTT
j_gene: TRBJ1-5; abundance: .; d_gene: TRBD1; v_gene: TRBV5-1; CDR3aa: CVSIFITDRAFRGQPQHF; CDR3nt: TGCGTCAGCATCTTTATAACGGACAGGGCTTTCAGGGGCCAGCCCCAGCATTTT
j_gene: TRBJ2-1; abundance: many; d_gene: TRBD1; v_gene: TRBV11-2; CDR3aa: CASSKKPGTGVYNEQFF; CDR3nt: TGTGCCAGCAGCAAAAAACCCGGGACAGGGGTGTACAATGAGCAGTTCTTC
j_gene: TRBJ1-2; abundance: many; d_gene: .; v_gene: TRBV29-1; CDR3aa: CSVVGQNYGYTF; CDR3nt: TGCAGCGTTGTCGGACAGAATTATGGCTACACCTTC
j_gene: TRBJ2-2; abundance: many; d_gene: TRBD1; v_gene: TRBV29-1; CDR3aa: CSVLEQGVNTGELFF; CDR3nt: TGCAGCGTTCTGGAACAGGGGGTGAACACCGGGGAGCTGTTTTTT
j_gene: TRBJ1-5; abundance: many; d_gene: .; v_gene: TRBV20-1; CDR3aa: CSALATGQPQHF; CDR3nt: TGCAGTGCTCTGGCCACGGGGCAGCCCCAGCATTTT
j_gene: TRBJ2-2; abundance: many; d_gene: .; v_gene: TRBV6-1; CDR3aa: CASSEAGKSPGELFF; CDR3nt: TGTGCCAGCAGTGAAGCAGGCAAATCCCCCGGGGAGCTGTTTTTT
j_gene: TRBJ2-7; abundance: many; d_gene: .; v_gene: TRBV5-1; CDR3aa: CASSLASGSYEQYF; CDR3nt: TGCGCCAGCAGCTTGGCTAGTGGATCCTACGAGCAGTACTTC
j_gene: TRBJ2-2; abundance: many; d_gene: .; v_gene: TRBV6-1; CDR3aa: CASSGAARLRTGELFF; CDR3nt: TGTGCCAGCAGTGGCGCGGCCCGGTTAAGAACCGGGGAGCTGTTTTTT
j_gene: TRBJ2-2; abundance: many; d_gene: .; v_gene: TRBV19; CDR3aa: CASSPADRNTGELFF; CDR3nt: TGTGCCAGTAGTCCTGCGGACAGGAACACCGGGGAGCTGTTTTTT
j_gene: TRBJ1-5; abundance: .; d_gene: .; v_gene: TRBV20-1; CDR3aa: CSARDGSGNQPQHF; CDR3nt: TGCAGTGCTAGAGATGGGTCGGGGAATCAGCCCCAGCATTTT
j_gene: TRBJ2-6; abundance: many; d_gene: .; v_gene: TRBV2; CDR3aa: CASSSTGHPGANVLTF; CDR3nt: TGCGCCAGCAGTTCAACAGGGCACCCTGGGGCCAACGTCCTGACTTTC
j_gene: TRBJ1-5; abundance: many; d_gene: TRBD1; v_gene: TRBV20-1; CDR3aa: CSAITISDRGRRPQHF; CDR3nt: TGCAGTGCCATAACGATCTCGGACAGGGGACGGCGGCCCCAGCATTTT
j_gene: TRBJ2-1; abundance: many; d_gene: .; v_gene: TRBV19; CDR3aa: CASSIDRGAGGSRYNEQFF; CDR3nt: TGTGCCAGTAGTATAGATCGAGGTGCTGGCGGCAGCCGTTACAATGAGCAGTTCTTC
j_gene: TRBJ1-1; abundance: .; d_gene: TRBD1; v_gene: TRBV20-1; CDR3aa: CSAYQGDTEAFF; CDR3nt: TGCAGTGCTTATCAGGGGGATACTGAAGCTTTCTTT
j_gene: TRBJ1-2; abundance: many; d_gene: .; v_gene: TRBV5-4; CDR3aa: CASSLRAMGYGYTF; CDR3nt: TGTGCCAGCAGCTTGAGGGCCATGGGCTATGGCTACACCTTC
j_gene: TRBJ1-1; abundance: .; d_gene: .; v_gene: TRBV6-6; CDR3aa: CASSYSKGRVAGNTEAFF; CDR3nt: TGTGCCAGCAGTTACTCGAAAGGGAGAGTAGCGGGGAACACTGAAGCTTTCTTT
j_gene: TRBJ1-1; abundance: many; d_gene: .; v_gene: TRBV5-1; CDR3aa: CASSLEGLGAEAFF; CDR3nt: TGCGCCAGCAGTCTGGAGGGGCTAGGGGCTGAAGCTTTCTTT
j_gene: TRBJ2-1; abundance: few; d_gene: TRBD2; v_gene: TRBV6-6; CDR3aa: CASSMTSGGTGEQFF; CDR3nt: TGTGCCAGCAGCATGACTAGCGGGGGGACCGGTGAGCAGTTCTTC
j_gene: TRBJ2-7; abundance: many; d_gene: TRBD1; v_gene: TRBV7-2; CDR3aa: CASTRRDSNYEQYF; CDR3nt: TGTGCCAGCACCCGTAGGGACAGTAACTACGAGCAGTACTTC
j_gene: TRBJ2-1; abundance: many; d_gene: .; v_gene: TRBV5-1; CDR3aa: CASSLQGNGEQFF; CDR3nt: TGCGCCAGCAGCTTACAGGGCAACGGTGAGCAGTTCTTC
j_gene: TRBJ1-5; abundance: many; d_gene: .; v_gene: TRBV20-1; CDR3aa: CSAMEGGGAGQPQHF; CDR3nt: TGCAGTGCCATGGAAGGGGGGGGCGCAGGTCAGCCCCAGCATTTT
j_gene: TRBJ1-6; abundance: many; d_gene: TRBD1; v_gene: TRBV20-1; CDR3aa: CSAPDGTDLFFHNSPLHF; CDR3nt: TGCAGTGCACCTGATGGGACAGACTTGTTTTTCCATAATTCACCCCTCCACTTT
j_gene: TRBJ1-5; abundance: many; d_gene: .; v_gene: TRBV3-1; CDR3aa: CASSQGQGGYQPQHF; CDR3nt: TGTGCCAGCAGCCAAGGCCAGGGAGGGTATCAGCCCCAGCATTTT
j_gene: TRBJ1-2; abundance: many; d_gene: TRBD1; v_gene: TRBV6-6; CDR3aa: CASSLQGALYGYTF; CDR3nt: TGTGCCAGCAGCCTACAGGGGGCTCTCTATGGCTACACCTTC
j_gene: TRBJ2-1; abundance: many; d_gene: .; v_gene: TRBV12-3/TRBV12-4; CDR3aa: CASSSAGTGYNEQFF; CDR3nt: TGTGCCAGCAGTTCCGCCGGGACTGGATACAATGAGCAGTTCTTC
j_gene: TRBJ2-7; abundance: few; d_gene: TRBD1; v_gene: TRBV27; CDR3aa: CASSAGTGPYEQYF; CDR3nt: TGTGCCAGCAGTGCCGGGACAGGTCCCTACGAGCAGTACTTC
j_gene: TRBJ2-1; abundance: many; d_gene: .; v_gene: TRBV6-1; CDR3aa: CASRTMAVSSYNEQFF; CDR3nt: TGTGCCAGCAGGACCATGGCAGTAAGCTCCTACAATGAGCAGTTCTTC
j_gene: TRBJ1-5; abundance: many; d_gene: TRBD1; v_gene: TRBV6-6; CDR3aa: CASSDRGLFGNQPQHF; CDR3nt: TGTGCCAGTTCAGACAGGGGGCTTTTCGGCAATCAGCCCCAGCATTTT
j_gene: TRBJ2-7; abundance: many; d_gene: .; v_gene: TRBV5-1; CDR3aa: CASSLGGGKGSEQYF; CDR3nt: TGCGCCAGCAGCCTAGGGGGGGGAAAGGGAAGCGAGCAGTACTTC
j_gene: TRBJ1-1; abundance: many; d_gene: TRBD1; v_gene: TRBV20-1; CDR3aa: CSARGTVLNTEAFF; CDR3nt: TGCAGTGCTAGGGGGACAGTCCTTAACACTGAAGCTTTCTTT
j_gene: TRBJ2-3; abundance: many; d_gene: TRBD2; v_gene: TRBV5-1; CDR3aa: CASSWTSGGARDTQYF; CDR3nt: TGCGCCAGCAGCTGGACTAGCGGGGGGGCCAGAGATACGCAGTATTTT
j_gene: TRBJ2-7; abundance: many; d_gene: TRBD1; v_gene: TRBV20-1; CDR3aa: CSARDIKNQGGAIYEQYF; CDR3nt: TGCAGTGCTAGAGATATAAAAAACCAAGGGGGCGCGATCTACGAGCAGTACTTC
j_gene: TRBJ2-7; abundance: many; d_gene: .; v_gene: TRBV6-1; CDR3aa: CASSETDYEQYF; CDR3nt: TGTGCCAGCAGTGAGACAGACTACGAGCAGTACTTC
j_gene: TRBJ2-3; abundance: many; d_gene: TRBD2; v_gene: TRBV20-1; CDR3aa: CSAREEGLADTDTQYF; CDR3nt: TGCAGTGCTAGAGAAGAGGGACTAGCGGACACAGATACGCAGTATTTT
j_gene: TRBJ1-6; abundance: many; d_gene: TRBD1; v_gene: TRBV6-1; CDR3aa: CASRKDRVRNSPLHF; CDR3nt: TGTGCCAGCAGGAAAGACAGGGTTAGGAATTCACCCCTCCACTTT
j_gene: TRBJ1-1; abundance: many; d_gene: TRBD1; v_gene: TRBV20-1; CDR3aa: CSASINRGTEAFF; CDR3nt: TGCAGTGCTAGTATAAACAGGGGGACTGAAGCTTTCTTT
j_gene: TRBJ2-7; abundance: many; d_gene: .; v_gene: TRBV19; CDR3aa: CASSIGQNYEQYF; CDR3nt: TGTGCCAGTAGTATTGGACAAAACTACGAGCAGTACTTC
j_gene: TRBJ2-1; abundance: many; d_gene: .; v_gene: TRBV20-1; CDR3aa: CSARPSPSSYNEQFF; CDR3nt: TGCAGTGCTAGACCATCCCCGAGCTCCTACAATGAGCAGTTCTTC
j_gene: TRBJ1-5; abundance: many; d_gene: .; v_gene: TRBV25-1; CDR3aa: CASSADYSNQPQHF; CDR3nt: TGTGCCAGCAGTGCGGATTATAGCAATCAGCCCCAGCATTTT
j_gene: TRBJ2-1; abundance: many; d_gene: .; v_gene: TRBV24-1; CDR3aa: CATSDQTAYGQFF; CDR3nt: TGTGCCACCAGTGATCAGACAGCCTATGGGCAGTTCTTC
j_gene: TRBJ2-3; abundance: many; d_gene: .; v_gene: TRBV7-2; CDR3aa: CASSPSSHTQYF; CDR3nt: TGTGCCAGCAGCCCGTCAAGTCATACGCAGTATTTT
j_gene: TRBJ2-6; abundance: many; d_gene: TRBD2; v_gene: TRBV3-1; CDR3aa: CASSRTSGGASGANVLTF; CDR3nt: TGTGCCAGCAGCCGAACTAGCGGGGGGGCCTCTGGGGCCAACGTCCTGACTTTC
j_gene: TRBJ2-7; abundance: many; d_gene: TRBD2; v_gene: TRBV11-2; CDR3aa: CASSLDYGAGRTYEQYF; CDR3nt: TGTGCCAGCAGCTTAGATTACGGAGCGGGGCGTACCTACGAGCAGTACTTC
j_gene: TRBJ2-3; abundance: .; d_gene: .; v_gene: TRBV5-4; CDR3aa: CASSLGRGVFTDTQYF; CDR3nt: TGTGCCAGCAGCTTGGGGAGGGGGGTCTTCACAGATACGCAGTATTTT
j_gene: TRBJ1-1; abundance: many; d_gene: .; v_gene: TRBV6-5; CDR3aa: CASRRQSMNTEAFF; CDR3nt: TGTGCCAGCAGGAGACAGAGCATGAACACTGAAGCTTTCTTT
j_gene: TRBJ1-1; abundance: once; d_gene: .; v_gene: TRBV5-1; CDR3aa: CDSTPAFGEDTEAFF; CDR3nt: TGCGACAGCACCCCAGCCTTCGGGGAAGACACTGAAGCTTTCTTT
j_gene: TRBJ1-5; abundance: many; d_gene: .; v_gene: TRBV30; CDR3aa: CAWASRVRVNGPQHF; CDR3nt: TGTGCCTGGGCAAGTAGGGTGAGGGTAAATGGCCCCCAGCATTTT
j_gene: TRBJ2-1; abundance: many; d_gene: TRBD1; v_gene: TRBV29-1; CDR3aa: CSVGTDEFEQFF; CDR3nt: TGCAGCGTGGGGACAGATGAATTTGAGCAGTTCTTC
j_gene: TRBJ2-5; abundance: .; d_gene: .; v_gene: TRBV7-2; CDR3aa: CASKRIPKETQYF; CDR3nt: TGTGCCAGCAAACGTATACCAAAAGAGACCCAGTACTTC
j_gene: TRBJ2-2; abundance: many; d_gene: .; v_gene: TRBV5-1; CDR3aa: CASSSSETGELFF; CDR3nt: TGCGCCAGCAGCTCGTCAGAGACCGGGGAGCTGTTTTTT
j_gene: TRBJ2-2; abundance: many; d_gene: .; v_gene: TRBV7-2; CDR3aa: CASSLGRGGGDTGELFF; CDR3nt: TGTGCCAGCAGCTTAGGTCGGGGTGGTGGGGACACCGGGGAGCTGTTTTTT
j_gene: TRBJ2-3; abundance: many; d_gene: TRBD2; v_gene: TRBV12-3/TRBV12-4; CDR3aa: CASRVAGGTDTQYF; CDR3nt: TGTGCCAGCAGAGTAGCGGGGGGGACAGATACGCAGTATTTT